This entry lists 30 T cell receptor beta chains sequenced from one sample in a study of Ad26.COV2.S vaccination and SARS-CoV-2 variants. Method: immunoSEQ multiplex PCR; TCRdb's copy keeps in-frame clones and lacks some. Of over 85,000 clones detected, roughly 85% appear once; the ten largest clones hold roughly 15%. The starting material was peripheral blood, obtained after recovery from COVID-19. These receptors all stem from a human donor who had recovered from COVID-19.

The V and J genes are TRBV7-9 and TRBJ1-2, with 9 bases identical to TRBD1. Trimming removed 5 bases from V and 6 bases from J; junction bases left unmatched: 4. The CDR3 consists of 13 residues. Germline V gene sequence: CDR1 SEHNR, CDR2 FQNEAQ (reference sequence). The CDR3 loop reads CASSQDRGHGYTF. CDR3 nucleotide sequence: TGTGCCAGCAGCCAGGACAGGGGCCATGGCTACACCTTC.

This chain uses TRBV27 with TRBJ1-6, with a tentative D call TRBD1 (6 bases). The CDR3 is 15 residues long. The V and J ends lost 2 bases and 9 bases respectively, with 14 bases between them. CDR1 is MNHEY and CDR2 is SMNVEV in the germline V gene (reference sequence). CDR3 nucleotide sequence: TGTGCCAGCAGTTTAAGGGGGGCGCGGGGTTCACCCCTCCACTTT. Translation: CASSLRGARGSPLHF.

The J gene is TRBJ2-1, the V gene TRBV4-1, with 15 bases aligning to TRBD2. Germline CDR1 MGHRA, CDR2 YSYEKL. The V gene end was trimmed by 2 bases and the J gene end by 0 bases; junction bases not matched to a gene: 5. The CDR3 is 19 amino acids. The CDR3 sequence is CASSQLGLAGGSSYNEQFF. The CDR3 coding sequence is TGCGCCAGCAGCCAACTAGGACTAGCGGGAGGGAGCTCCTACAATGAGCAGTTCTTC.

The chain has TRBV28 and TRBJ2-1; D not certain. The CDR3 has 12 residues. Germline assignment: CDR1 MDHEN and CDR2 SYDVKM. Trimming stripped 8 bases from V and 0 bases from J, with 5 bases between. CDR3: CASQSSYNEQFF. The CDR3 nucleotides are TGTGCCAGCCAGAGCTCCTACAATGAGCAGTTCTTC.

V and J are TRBV3-1 (or the pseudogene TRBV3-2) and TRBJ2-3; 9 bases line up with TRBD2. Germline V gene data show CDR1 as LGHDT and CDR2 as YNNKEL (reference sequence). Trimming cost V 0 bases and J 3 bases; bases outside gene matches: 4. This CDR3 is built from 16 residues. The CDR3 DNA reads as TGTGCCAGCAGCCAAGATCCTAGCGGGACTACAGATACGCAGTATTTT. This encodes CASSQDPSGTTDTQYF.

CDR3: CAIGQGTSGANVLTF. CDR3 sequence (DNA): TGTGCCATAGGACAGGGAACCTCTGGGGCCAACGTCCTGACTTTC. The genes are TRBV28 and TRBJ2-6, with 8 bases aligning to TRBD1. Germline-derived CDR1 and CDR2 are MDHEN and SYDVKM. J lost 0 bases, V lost 10 bases, and 5 bases had no gene match. This CDR3 region has 15 residues.

The rearrangement links TRBV28 to TRBJ1-1; D may be TRBD1 (6 bases). V was trimmed by 8 bases and J by 12 bases, leaving 13 bases between them. This CDR3 has 10 residues. Germline lookup yields CDR1 MDHEN and CDR2 SYDVKM. CDR3 DNA: TGTGCCAGCCTACAGGGTAGGTCTTTCTTT. Translated, it gives CASLQGRSFF.

The rearrangement uses TRBV21-1 and TRBJ1-5; the table calls TRBD1, which could not be checked here. TRBV21-1 is shown as a pseudogene. This CDR3 has 16 amino acids. CDR3 bases: TGTGCCAGCAGCAAAGATATTAGGGGCAGTTCTCAGCCCCAGCATTTT. This translates into CASSKDIRGSSQPQHF.

This clone was observed once. The V gene is TRBV5-1, the J gene TRBJ2-1, with a weak D call TRBD1 (5 bases). Per germline, CDR1 SGHRS and CDR2 YFSETQ. The CDR3 covers 12 residues. V dropped 2 bases and J dropped 12 bases, with 12 bases sitting between them. The CDR3 DNA reads as TGCGCCAGCAGCTTCCTAGGTCAGGGGCAGTTCTTC. Its protein is CASSFLGQGQFF.

The chain joins TRBV29-1 to TRBJ2-5; D unresolved. The germline V and J ends were trimmed by 0 bases and 5 bases, with 13 bases remaining between them. Germline V gene sequence: CDR1 SQVTM, CDR2 ANQGSEA. This CDR3 has 14 residues. In DNA form, the CDR3 reads TGCAGCGTTGAAGATCCGAGCCTACGGGAGACCCAGTACTTC. Its protein product is CSVEDPSLRETQYF.

The chain couples TRBV29-1 to TRBJ2-5; D is possibly TRBD1 (6 bases). The CDR3 has 11 residues. Germline V gene sequence: CDR1 SQVTM, CDR2 ANQGSEA. The CDR3 DNA reads TGCAGTAAGACGAGGGGGGAGACCCAGTACTTC. Translating it yields CSKTRGETQYF.

This sequence joins TRBV28 and TRBJ2-3; D perhaps matches TRBD2 (6 bases). Per the germline V gene, CDR1 is MDHEN and CDR2 is SYDVKM. The length of the CDR3 is 14 residues. With 4 bases removed from V and 6 bases from J, the gap between germline ends came to 14 bases. For the CDR3, the DNA is TGTGCCAGCAGTTACCCCGGGAGTTTGGATACGCAGTATTTT. As protein: CASSYPGSLDTQYF.

This chain connects TRBV5-4 to TRBJ1-1, with D possibly being TRBD1 (5 bases). Germline CDR1 is SGHNT and CDR2 is YYREEE (reference sequence). This CDR3 is built from 14 residues. V gave up 1 base and J gave up 3 bases, with 10 bases separating them. CDR3 in amino acids: CASSLSREDTEAFF. The CDR3 DNA sequence: TGTGCCAGCAGCTTGTCCAGGGAGGACACTGAAGCTTTCTTT.

The V gene is TRBV27, the J gene TRBJ2-2, with a tentative D call TRBD1 (6 bases). Germline CDR1 and CDR2: MNHEY and SMNVEV (reference sequence). V lost 3 bases and J lost 6, with 11 bases in between. This CDR3 has 14 amino acids. The CDR3 loop reads CASSFGQGSGELFF. CDR3 in DNA: TGTGCCAGCAGTTTTGGTCAGGGGTCCGGGGAGCTGTTTTTT.

In its sample, this clone was seen many times. This chain uses TRBV24-1 with TRBJ1-1; 10 bases agree with TRBD1. This CDR3 has 15 residues. Germline V gives CDR1 KGHDR, CDR2 SFDVKD. After removal of 5 bases from V and 5 bases from J, the junction contained 7 bases not matched to a gene. The CDR3 is CATSGGTGDWTEAFF. The CDR3 bases are TGTGCCACCAGTGGTGGGACAGGGGATTGGACTGAAGCTTTCTTT.

This clone was detected a few times. This chain uses TRBV28 with TRBJ1-6; 12 bases are shared with TRBD1. The germline gives CDR1 MDHEN, CDR2 SYDVKM. CDR3 length: 17 residues. V lost 4 bases, J lost 9 bases, and 10 bases stayed unmatched. Here the CDR3 DNA reads TGTGCCAGCAGTTCCTCCGGGACAGGGGGCGCGTTTTCACCCCTCCACTTT. It specifies CASSSSGTGGAFSPLHF.

This clone has only a few counts. The rearrangement uses TRBV6-6 and TRBJ2-1; D is perhaps TRBD1 or TRBD2 (5 bases each). V lost 4 bases to trimming and J lost 8 bases, with 9 bases between them. The CDR3 has 12 amino acids. Germline CDR1 and CDR2: MNHNY and SVGAGI (reference sequence). CDR3: CASSSPGHEQFF. Written as DNA, the CDR3 is TGTGCCAGCAGTTCCCCGGGGCATGAGCAGTTCTTC.

This clone was seen only a few times. This chain uses TRBV28 with TRBJ2-3; TRBD2 matches at 7 bases. The junction had 10 bases not matched to a gene; V was cut back by 2 bases and J by 5 bases. Germline V gives CDR1 MDHEN, CDR2 SYDVKM. The CDR3 runs to 16 residues. The CDR3 DNA reads as TGTGCCAGCAGTTTAATGGGCGGGAGCGGCGGAGATACGCAGTATTTT. It is translated as CASSLMGGSGGDTQYF.

The rearrangement uses TRBV4-3 and TRBJ2-1; TRBD2 agrees at 8 bases. The V gene end was trimmed by 0 bases and the J gene end by 9 bases; junction bases not matched to a gene: 10. This CDR3 comprises 16 residues. Per germline, CDR1 LGHNA and CDR2 YSLEER. CDR3 amino acids: CASSQDRSGGPFEQFF. CDR3 DNA sequence: TGCGCCAGCAGCCAAGATCGCTCGGGAGGGCCATTTGAGCAGTTCTTC.

This clone was observed once. The gene calls are TRBV11-2 and TRBJ1-4; no reliable D call. V was clipped by 4 bases and J by 8 bases, with 14 bases between them. Germline V gene lookup returns CDR1 SGHAT and CDR2 FQNNGV. The CDR3 loop spans 14 amino acids. CDR3 region: CASSSPLNGEKLFF. The CDR3, as DNA: TGTGCCAGCAGCTCTCCATTGAACGGGGAAAAACTGTTTTTT.

This chain connects TRBV28 to TRBJ1-2, with a possible D match to TRBD1 (5 bases). Trimming took off 6 bases at V and 4 bases at J, with 12 bases between the two ends. The CDR3 spans 13 residues. In germline, CDR1 is MDHEN, CDR2 SYDVKM. The CDR3 reads CASRVGDPYGYTF. CDR3 DNA: TGTGCCAGCAGGGTAGGGGACCCCTATGGCTACACCTTC.

The V call is TRBV7-6, the J call TRBJ2-2; TRBD1 is a possible D gene (5 bases). Germline V gene sequence: CDR1 SGHVS, CDR2 FNYEAQ. CDR3 length equals 16 residues. Trimming took off 1 base at V and 6 bases at J, with 15 bases between the two ends. In DNA form, the CDR3 reads TGTGCCAGCAGCTTAGGCAGTAGGGGTTGGGCCGGGGAGCTGTTTTTT. It specifies CASSLGSRGWAGELFF.

V and J are TRBV28 and TRBJ1-4, with TRBD1 as a possible D gene (6 bases). CDR1 and CDR2 (germline): MDHEN, SYDVKM. Trimming left V 3 bases short and J 8 bases short, with 10 bases between. This CDR3 is 13 amino acids long. CDR3 in amino acids: CASSFSRGEKLFF. The CDR3 DNA reads TGTGCCAGCAGTTTCTCCAGGGGCGAAAAACTGTTTTTT.

The chain employs TRBV28 and TRBJ1-1, with D perhaps matching TRBD1 (5 bases). CDR3 length: 16 amino acids. The germline V gene encodes CDR1 MDHEN and CDR2 SYDVKM. V was shortened by 7 bases and J by 1 base, with 19 bases between the two germline ends. The CDR3 DNA follows: TGTGCCAGCAAACTCCCCTACCGGGGGACGAACACTGAAGCTTTCTTT. It translates to CASKLPYRGTNTEAFF. The complete variable domain, with remaining parts taken from reference TRBV28 and TRBJ1-1, reads DVKVTQSSRYLVKRTGEKVFLECVQDMDHENMFWYRQDPGLGLRLIYFSYDVKMKEKGDIPEGYSVSREKKERFSLILESASTNQTSMYLCASKLPYRGTNTEAFFGQGTRLTVV.

The rearrangement uses TRBV5-6 and TRBJ2-2; D possibly matches TRBD1 or TRBD2 (5 bases each). Trimming took off 0 bases at V and 9 bases at J, with 9 bases between the two ends. The germline V gene has CDR1 SGHDT and CDR2 YYEEEE. The CDR3 totals 13 residues. The CDR3 DNA reads as TGTGCCAGCAGCTTGGCCAAGGGACGGGAGCTGTTTTTT. This translates into CASSLAKGRELFF.

This chain joins TRBV7-2 and TRBJ2-2; no definite D call. V was cut by 5 bases and J by 1 base, with 11 bases left in between. CDR3 length: 15 residues. The V gene's germline CDR1 is SGHTA and CDR2 FQGNSA. CDR3 nucleotides: TGTGCCAGCAGCCCCTCGGGTTTGAACACCGGGGAGCTGTTTTTT. It yields the protein CASSPSGLNTGELFF.

This clone was recorded a few times. The junction differs from germline at one of its ends, possibly a read error. V and J are TRBV28 and TRBJ1-5; perhaps TRBD1 as D (5 bases). Germline lookup yields CDR1 MDHEN and CDR2 SYDVKM. This CDR3 spans 11 amino acids. CDR3 nucleotide sequence: TGTGCCAGCAGTTCTAATCCGGGACTTGCGTTT. Translation: CASSSNPGLAF.

In DNA, the CDR3 is TGCGCCAGCAGCTTGGGCTCCTTGAACACTGAAGCTTTCTTT. The encoded protein is CASSLGSLNTEAFF. The chain links TRBV5-1 to TRBJ1-1; the D is unclear. CDR1 is SGHRS and CDR2 is YFSETQ in the germline V gene. The CDR3 consists of 14 residues. The V end was cut by 0 bases, the J end by 0 bases, with 6 bases between.

The chain links TRBV14 to TRBJ2-7; TRBD2 agrees at 8 bases. Germline V gene data show CDR1 as SGHDN and CDR2 as FVKESK. Losses at the gene ends were 1 base for V and 0 bases for J; bases not matched to a gene: 8. The CDR3 consists of 17 residues. CDR3 sequence (DNA): TGTGCCAGCAGCCAAGGGCGGGGGGCAGCGAGCTCCTACGAGCAGTACTTC. Amino acid sequence: CASSQGRGAASSYEQYF.

The chain joins TRBV11-3 to TRBJ2-3, with TRBD1 matching 9 bases. The CDR3 is made up of 15 amino acids. Per the germline V gene, CDR1 is SGHNT and CDR2 is YENEEA. Unmatched junction bases numbered 5, after V lost 4 bases and J lost 3 bases. CDR3 amino acids: CASSWRGTGTDTQYF. The CDR3 bases are TGTGCCAGCAGCTGGCGGGGGACAGGGACAGATACGCAGTATTTT.